Shown below are 28 T cell receptor beta chains from a single sample sequenced in a study of T-cell reconstitution after alpha-beta-depleted transplantation in children. The authors prepared the TCRbeta library with unique molecular identifiers. Each CDR3 protein is one row after TCRdb ran MiXCR on the PCR reads. This table holds hundreds of thousands of distinct CDR3 sequences, roughly 13% found once. Sequencing used PBMCs, obtained before TCRalphabeta/CD19-depleted stem cell transplant. The origin of the receptors is a girl aged 2-10 years with congenital amegakaryocytic thrombocytopenia, due to receive a stem cell transplant.

Only one count was recorded for this clonotype. The chain has TRBV28 and TRBJ2-2, with 8 nucleotides matching TRBD2. This CDR3 has 14 residues. Trimming removed 4 bases from V and 7 bases from J; junction bases left unmatched: 5. Per the germline V gene, CDR1 is MDHEN and CDR2 is SYDVKM. The CDR3 DNA is TGTGCCAGCAGTTCGGGAGGGCTGGACGGGGAGCTGTTTTTT. Translation: CASSSGGLDGELFF.

There are many counts of this clonotype. The chain employs TRBV20-1 and TRBJ2-1, with D possibly TRBD2 on 5 matching bases. V was trimmed by 2 bases and J by 3 bases, leaving 14 bases between them. The length of the CDR3 is 15 residues. Germline CDR1 DFQATT, CDR2 SNEGSKA (reference sequence). The CDR3 DNA is TGCAGTGCTAGAAATTTGAGGGCCTACTACAATGAGCAGTTCTTC. This codes for CSARNLRAYYNEQFF.

J is TRBJ1-5 and V is TRBV19; 8 nucleotides agree with TRBD1. Unmatched junction bases numbered 5, after V lost 8 bases and J lost 5 bases. Germline V lookup: CDR1 LNHDA, CDR2 SQIVND (reference sequence). This CDR3 has 13 residues. This chain's CDR3 is CASSRQGHQPQHF. The CDR3 DNA sequence: TGTGCCAGTTCACGACAGGGGCATCAGCCCCAGCATTTT.

This clonotype was detected a few times. V usage is TRBV7-9 and J usage is TRBJ1-2, with 9 bases fitting TRBD1. After removal of 6 bases from V and 0 bases from J, the junction contained 8 bases not matched to a gene. This CDR3 has 16 amino acids. The germline CDR1 and CDR2 sequences are SEHNR and FQNEAQ (reference sequence). CDR3 DNA sequence: TGTGCCAGCAGTTCAAGGCGGACAGGGGCTAACTATGGCTACACCTTC. Translated: CASSSRRTGANYGYTF.

This sequence joins TRBV20-1 and TRBJ1-2, with 8 bases that match TRBD1. Germline assignment: CDR1 DFQATT and CDR2 SNEGSKA (reference sequence). V shed 4 bases, J shed 8 bases, and the junction held 12 bases outside the gene matches. The CDR3 extends over 14 amino acids. In DNA, the CDR3 is TGCAGTGCTACGGACAGGGATCCCCGGGGAGGCTACACCTTC. This codes for CSATDRDPRGGYTF.

This clonotype was picked up many times. The chain uses TRBV12-3 or TRBV12-4 and TRBJ1-1; 7 nucleotides agree with TRBD1. The junction had 3 bases not matched to a gene; V was cut back by 5 bases and J by 6 bases. The CDR3 sequence is 12 residues long. The CDR3 DNA follows: TGTGCCAGCAGTCGACAGGGTGCTGAAGCTTTCTTT. This encodes CASSRQGAEAFF.

In its sample, this clonotype was seen many times. The J gene is TRBJ2-1, the V gene TRBV11-2, with D unresolved. CDR3 length: 14 amino acids. The ends were cut back, 5 bases at V and 4 bases at J, with 12 bases in the middle. Germline-derived CDR1 and CDR2 are SGHAT and FQNNGV. The CDR3 sequence is CASSLNRLYNEQFF. In DNA form, the CDR3 reads TGTGCCAGCAGCCTGAATCGACTTTACAATGAGCAGTTCTTC.

This clonotype appeared a few times. The V and J genes are TRBV20-1 and TRBJ2-7, with 8 bases fitting TRBD1. CDR3 length: 17 residues. Germline V gene sequence: CDR1 DFQATT, CDR2 SNEGSKA (reference sequence). V dropped 0 bases and J dropped 2; count of bases not matched to a gene: 12. Here the CDR3 DNA reads TGCAGTGCTAGAGATGGGACAGGAGTGTTTCCTACCTACGAGCAGTACTTC. Its translation is CSARDGTGVFPTYEQYF.

This clonotype was detected a few times. The CDR3 loop reads CSVTSGSFSYEQYF. The CDR3 nucleotides are TGCAGTGTTACTAGCGGGAGTTTCTCCTACGAGCAGTACTTC. V gene TRBV20-1 combines with J gene TRBJ2-7; 11 nucleotides agree with TRBD2. Germline values: CDR1 DFQATT, CDR2 SNEGSKA (reference sequence). The length of the CDR3 is 14 residues. V was pared by 7 bases and J by 0 bases, with 5 bases of the junction left unmatched.

This clonotype was counted many times. The rearrangement links TRBV5-1 to TRBJ1-2; D gene uncertain. This CDR3 has 12 residues. Trimming took off 4 bases at V and 5 bases at J, with 9 bases between the two ends. Germline lookup yields CDR1 SGHRS and CDR2 YFSETQ. CDR3 amino acids: CASSETDYGYTF. Here the CDR3 DNA reads TGCGCCAGCAGCGAGACGGATTATGGCTACACCTTC.

The chain links TRBV28 to TRBJ2-6; TRBD1 agrees at 9 bases. The J segment lost 1 base and the V segment lost 5 bases, leaving 9 bases of the junction unmatched. This CDR3 has 18 amino acids. CDR1 and CDR2 (germline): MDHEN, SYDVKM. The CDR3 DNA reads TGTGCCAGCAGTCCCGTCCCGGGGACAGGGTCTGGGGCCAACGTCCTGACTTTC. Amino acids: CASSPVPGTGSGANVLTF.

The sample holds many counts of this clonotype. J is TRBJ2-3 and V is TRBV18; D is uncertain. V was shortened by 6 bases and J by 0 bases, with 16 bases between the two germline ends. This CDR3 is 16 amino acids long. Germline CDR1 and CDR2: KGHSH and LQKENI. CDR3 residues: CASSLSGGASTDTQYF. The CDR3 nucleotides are TGTGCCAGCTCTCTCTCCGGTGGCGCTAGCACAGATACGCAGTATTTT.

This clonotype has ten or more counts. CDR3 sequence reads: CSALNGREGWTGELFF. CDR3 nucleotides: TGCAGTGCTCTGAACGGGCGGGAGGGGTGGACCGGGGAGCTGTTTTTT. This chain connects TRBV20-1 to TRBJ2-2; 9 bases fit TRBD2. The CDR3 sequence is 16 residues long. Trimming at V came to 5 bases and at J to 5 bases, leaving 12 bases not matched to a gene. Germline lookup yields CDR1 DFQATT and CDR2 SNEGSKA (reference sequence).

The table lists this clonotype with a few counts. This chain links TRBV11-2 with TRBJ2-1, with D perhaps matching TRBD2 (5 bases). The CDR3 has 14 residues. Germline V gene data show CDR1 as SGHAT and CDR2 as FQNNGV. Trimming took off 0 bases at V and 9 bases at J, with 12 bases between the two ends. The CDR3 DNA follows: TGTGCCAGCAGCTTAGACGGGATCTCAGGTGAGCAGTTCTTC. This codes for CASSLDGISGEQFF. Complete variable domain (other parts from reference TRBV11-2 and TRBJ2-1): EAGVAQSPRYKIIEKRQSVAFWCNPISGHATLYWYQQILGQGPKLLIQFQNNGVVDDSQLPKDRFSAERLKGVDSTLKIQPAKLEDSAVYLCASSLDGISGEQFFGPGTRLTVL.

The gene calls are TRBV29-1 and TRBJ2-6; no firm D call. V dropped 5 bases and J dropped 2 bases, with 7 bases sitting between them. CDR1 and CDR2 from the germline V gene are SQVTM and ANQGSEA. The CDR3 has 13 amino acids. For the CDR3, the DNA is TGCAGCGTTTCCGGTACTGGGGCCAACGTCCTGACTTTC. As protein: CSVSGTGANVLTF.

The V gene is TRBV5-1, the J gene TRBJ2-5; D tentatively reads TRBD1 or TRBD2 (5 bases each). Trimming removed 3 bases at V and 7 bases at J, with 22 bases between. Germline CDR1 and CDR2: SGHRS and YFSETQ. The CDR3 consists of 16 residues. The CDR3 DNA reads as TGCGCCAGCAGCTCCCCTGATGGGGACCTACTAGGGACCCAGTACTTC. Translating it yields CASSSPDGDLLGTQYF.

This chain joins TRBV15 and TRBJ2-1, with TRBD2 matching over 13 bases. Germline assignment: CDR1 LNHNV and CDR2 YYDKDF (reference sequence). The length of the CDR3 is 18 residues. Trimming removed 6 bases from V and 0 bases from J; junction bases left unmatched: 8. The CDR3 loop is CATRETSGRRFSYNEQFF. CDR3 in DNA: TGTGCCACCAGAGAGACTAGCGGGAGGCGCTTCTCCTACAATGAGCAGTTCTTC.

At least ten counts were recorded for this clonotype. The gene calls are TRBV29-1 and TRBJ2-7, with D perhaps TRBD2 (6 bases). The V end lost 5 bases, the J end lost 0 bases, and 14 bases lay between the germline ends. The CDR3 covers 14 residues. Germline lookup yields CDR1 SQVTM and CDR2 ANQGSEA. CDR3 sequence: CSVPAGSGSYEQYF. The DNA for the CDR3 is TGCAGCGTTCCCGCTGGTAGCGGCTCCTACGAGCAGTACTTC.

The chain combines TRBV7-9 with TRBJ2-7; TRBD2 matches at 11 bases. The CDR3 has 17 amino acids. The J segment lost 1 base and the V segment lost 1 base, leaving 6 bases of the junction unmatched. Germline V CDR1 and CDR2: SEHNR, FQNEAQ (reference sequence). Here the CDR3 reads CASSLGRTSGSSYEQYF. In nucleotides, the CDR3 is TGTGCCAGCAGCTTAGGAAGAACTAGCGGGAGTTCCTACGAGCAGTACTTC. Full variable domain (missing parts from reference TRBV7-9 and TRBJ2-7): DTGVSQNPRHKITKRGQNVTFRCDPISEHNRLYWYRQTLGQGPEFLTYFQNEAQLEKSRLLSDRFSAERPKGSFSTLEIQRTEQGDSAMYLCASSLGRTSGSSYEQYFGPGTRLTVT.

V is TRBV7-8 and J is TRBJ1-5, with 9 nucleotides matching TRBD1. The germline V gene has CDR1 SGHVS and CDR2 FQNEAQ. V shed 6 bases, J shed 5 bases, and the junction held 8 bases outside the gene matches. The CDR3 runs to 15 residues. The CDR3 spells CASSSPGQGDQPQHF. The DNA of the CDR3 is TGTGCCAGCAGTTCACCGGGACAGGGAGATCAGCCCCAGCATTTT.

The chain couples TRBV27 to TRBJ2-2; 7 positions agree with TRBD2. The CDR3 is 15 amino acids. V lost 5 bases and J lost 8; bases outside the gene matches: 11. CDR1 and CDR2 (germline): MNHEY, SMNVEV (reference sequence). CDR3 sequence (DNA): TGTGCCAGCAGTCCATCTCTGGGCGGGAGTGGGGAGCTGTTTTTT. Translation: CASSPSLGGSGELFF.

This clonotype was counted a few times. The CDR3 sequence: CASTADPYEQYF. CDR3 coding DNA: TGTGCCAGCACCGCCGACCCTTACGAGCAGTACTTC. The genes are TRBV12-3 or TRBV12-4 and TRBJ2-7; D is uncertain. This CDR3 is built from 12 residues. V was pared by 7 bases and J by 4 bases, with 11 bases between.

The chain recombines TRBV7-2 with TRBJ2-3, with 7 bases fitting TRBD2. Trimming cost V 1 base and J 2 bases; bases outside gene matches: 6. The CDR3 contains 16 residues. Per the germline V gene, CDR1 is SGHTA and CDR2 is FQGNSA. CDR3 nucleotide sequence: TGTGCCAGCAGCTTAGGTCTAGCGGCCCCCACAGATACGCAGTATTTT. Protein sequence: CASSLGLAAPTDTQYF.

The chain has TRBV27 and TRBJ1-1; D is perhaps TRBD1 (5 bases). Germline V lookup: CDR1 MNHEY, CDR2 SMNVEV (reference sequence). Deletions cut 4 bases from V and 4 bases from J, with 16 bases between. The CDR3 totals 15 residues. The CDR3 sequence: CASSSGPHGSTEAFF. The CDR3 DNA reads as TGTGCCAGCAGTTCGGGACCACACGGGAGCACTGAAGCTTTCTTT.

This clonotype was observed a handful of times. V is TRBV6-2 or TRBV6-3 and J is TRBJ2-5, with 8 bases identical to TRBD1. The germline V gene encodes CDR1 MNHEY and CDR2 SVGEGT. CDR3 length equals 16 residues. Unmatched junction bases numbered 8, after V lost 2 bases and J lost 3 bases. In DNA form, the CDR3 reads TGTGCCAGCAGTTACCCCCGGGACAGGACAAAAGAGACCCAGTACTTC. Amino acids: CASSYPRDRTKETQYF.

This clonotype was counted ten times or more. The V and J genes are TRBV10-3 and TRBJ1-2; D uncertain. This CDR3 spans 13 amino acids. V lost 3 bases and J 8 bases, leaving 13 bases between the germline ends. Germline values: CDR1 ENHRY, CDR2 SYGVKD. The CDR3 protein is CAISDAGLGGYTF. The CDR3 nucleotides read TGTGCCATCAGTGACGCGGGTCTGGGGGGCTACACCTTC.

This clonotype has just a few counts. The chain joins TRBV25-1 to TRBJ2-7; D call uncertain. The CDR3 loop spans 13 amino acids. CDR1 and CDR2 (germline): MGHDK, SYGVNS. Trimming cost V 4 bases and J 6 bases, with 13 bases left between them. The CDR3 protein is CASSARTVSEQYF. The CDR3 region has the DNA TGTGCCAGCAGTGCCCGAACAGTTAGCGAGCAGTACTTC.

Concerning this clonotype: The junction differs from germline at one of its ends, possibly a read error. The CDR3 loop reads CAGTHRAQGTQYF. Here the CDR3 DNA reads TGTGCCGGAACCCACCGCGCACAAGGGACCCAGTACTTC. The chain employs TRBV5-4 and TRBJ2-5; no reliable D call. Germline assignment: CDR1 SGHNT and CDR2 YYREEE (reference sequence). The CDR3 has 13 residues.